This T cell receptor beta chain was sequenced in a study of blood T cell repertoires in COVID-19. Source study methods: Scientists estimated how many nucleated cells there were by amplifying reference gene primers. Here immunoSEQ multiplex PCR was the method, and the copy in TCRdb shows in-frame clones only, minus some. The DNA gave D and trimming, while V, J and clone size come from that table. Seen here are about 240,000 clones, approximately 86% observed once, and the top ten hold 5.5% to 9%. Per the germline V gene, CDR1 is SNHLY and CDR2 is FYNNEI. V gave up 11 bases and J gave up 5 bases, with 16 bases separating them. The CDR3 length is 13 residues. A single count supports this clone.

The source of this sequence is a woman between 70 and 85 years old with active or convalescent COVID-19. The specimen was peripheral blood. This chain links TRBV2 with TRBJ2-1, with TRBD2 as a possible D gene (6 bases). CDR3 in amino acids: CAPSGLRDNEQFF. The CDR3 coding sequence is TGTGCCCCCAGCGGGTTACGCGACAATGAGCAGTTCTTC.